The present T cell receptor beta chain was sequenced within a study of cytomegalovirus exposure and HLA in healthy donors. The CDR3 is 11 residues long. Germline V gives CDR1 SQVTM, CDR2 ANQGSEA. Trimming removed 7 bases at V and 5 bases at J, with 11 bases between. Both 60 Vbeta primers and 13 Jbeta primers went into the PCR. Libraries were prepared by immunoSEQ multiplex PCR; TCRdb keeps only in-frame clonotypes and omits some of them. This table holds about 93,000 clones, about 80% found once. The TCR comes from a man aged 25 to 40 in good health and CMV-seronegative. V and J are TRBV29-1 and TRBJ1-2; D might be TRBD1 (5 bases). Sequenced input: PBMCs. DNA for the CDR3: TGCAGCGCCACAGGTGCTTATGGCTACACCTTC. Its translation is CSATGAYGYTF.